This T cell receptor (beta chain) was identified in a study of shared clonotypes between healthy human individuals. Authors' processing steps: There were no quality scores in the junction-only immunoSEQ sequences, so filtering differed. TCRdb's copy holds only in-frame clones and misses some; the assay was immunoSEQ multiplex PCR. V, J and clone size derive from that table, while D and trimming were established from the DNA sequence. The sample includes approximately 980,000 clones, over 75% seen only once; the top ten take about 1.5%. Points from the study as a whole: Estimated richness values were generally larger in naive subsets than in memory subsets. Sharing across a handful of donors was seen in 4% to 5% of naive CD4 clonotypes. Sequencing depth was a factor that was expected to affect clonotype sharing among donors.

The CDR3 has 15 residues. Germline V CDR1 and CDR2: KGHSH, LQKENI. Trimming removed 0 bases at V and 0 bases at J, with 7 bases between. As for this clone: Its antigen is as yet unknown.

Sequencing was performed on memory CD4+ T cells sorted from blood. The subset is: CD45RA-negative fraction. The chain recombines TRBV18 with TRBJ2-3; D gene unclear. This clonotype was sampled from a man between 18 and 35 years old in good health. The CDR3 here is CASSPPTRSTDTQYF. The CDR3 DNA is TGTGCCAGCTCACCACCGACGAGGAGCACAGATACGCAGTATTTT.